This T cell receptor (beta chain) was sequenced for a study of blood T cells in healthy people across ages (dated by TCRdb to between 2014 and 2016). As for the study more broadly: In model experiments, template switching captured roughly one uniquely barcoded TCR beta cDNA molecule for every two T cells. The study measured age-related changes in TCR beta repertoire diversity using deep sequencing normalized with unique cDNA molecular identifiers. The donors were divided into four age groups: young (average around 16 years), middle-aged (approximately 42), aged (around 59) and long-lived (about 79). The study analyzed two additional independent replicas of 1 million unique cDNA reads from the same blood draw for two donors, one aged 18 to 29 and one aged 80 or older. Donors of different ages were randomly distributed across sequencing lanes to avoid experimental bias.

Reading the germline V gene gives CDR1 SNHLY and CDR2 FYNNEI. The CDR3 starts with the cysteine, ends with the phenylalanine, and has 12 residues. Only the CDR3 DNA stays, 36 bases, in frame from base 1. The V and J ends are trimmed by 4 bases and 8 bases, leaving 10 bases between them. This clonotype has only a few counts. Its antigen is not yet known. Base quality data are lacking; no much larger clone is found one base away. Donors were around 37 systemically healthy Caucasian individuals from Russia aged 6 to 90 years. Around 10 milliliters of peripheral blood were drawn from each donor into EDTA-treated Vacutainer tubes. Ficoll-Paque density-gradient centrifugation was used to isolate PBMCs, with at least 6 million obtained per sample. Total RNA was extracted from PBMCs with Trizol reagent, with at least 6 micrograms obtained per sample. Naive CD45RAhigh/CD27high T cell percentages were measured by flow cytometry on a PBMC aliquot from every donor.

What the study reported, not specific to this receptor: Since profiling was done on bulk unsorted PBMCs, naive and antigen-experienced compartments could not be conclusively compared. As age increased, observed TCR beta diversity per million T cells dropped in a roughly linear way, and a significant reduction was already evident by age 40. Because the CMV infection status of the donors was unknown, age-related changes in expanded clonotypes may potentially have been confounded. The long-lived group showed more naive CD4+ T cells, fewer expanded clones and increased TCR diversity than the aged group, suggesting age selection. Estimates of total diversity based on one million sequenced T cells were regarded as lower bounds and as underestimates. The percentage of naive T cells measured by flow cytometry correlated strongly with observed TCR beta diversity.

Libraries came from 5' RACE. Sequenced on an Illumina HiSeq 2500. A second about 7 to 12 cycle PCR used a sample-barcoded 5' primer and a J-beta primer mix. A unique molecular identifier was introduced onto each TCR beta cDNA molecule by a template-switch 5' adaptor carrying 12 random nucleotides. Each sample yielded at least 2.5 million CDR3-containing paired-end reads. All of the RNA was converted into first-strand cDNA using the Mint cDNA synthesis kit, with a TRBC-specific oligonucleotide serving as the primer. All cDNA was treated with uracil-DNA glycosylase and then went through a first 18-cycle PCR with the universal primers M1SS and BC2_uni_R. The original methods were these. For normalization, 1 million high-quality reads, each with a distinct molecular identifier, were randomly selected from each sample. Instead of being binned into consensus sequences, reads that shared molecular identifiers were thrown out. MiTCR, with a Q25 quality threshold and the strictest error-elimination algorithm, was used for CDR3 identification, clonotype clustering and error correction. A nonparametric unseen species model with Euler transformation was used to estimate lower-bound total TCR beta diversity. Clones were called with MiXCR by TCRdb after fastp trimmed the public reads at Q25, and only in-frame beta chains were retained. CDR3 protein sequences are deduplicated, and each keeps its most common genes and DNA. The V and J calls shown here were made by TCRdb, not taken from the authors' results. The sample contains over 950,000 distinct CDR3 sequences, roughly 51% of them found a single time. The ten largest clones take up over 20% of the sample.

This clonotype was sampled from a woman in her sixties or seventies in good health. Sequencing input: blood. The receptor chain draws on TRBV2 and TRBJ2-3; the D gene assignment is perhaps TRBD1 or TRBD2, with each matching 5 bases. The nucleotides read TGTGCCAGCAGTGGGGACGATGGTACGCAGTATTTT. Translation gives CASSGDDGTQYF.